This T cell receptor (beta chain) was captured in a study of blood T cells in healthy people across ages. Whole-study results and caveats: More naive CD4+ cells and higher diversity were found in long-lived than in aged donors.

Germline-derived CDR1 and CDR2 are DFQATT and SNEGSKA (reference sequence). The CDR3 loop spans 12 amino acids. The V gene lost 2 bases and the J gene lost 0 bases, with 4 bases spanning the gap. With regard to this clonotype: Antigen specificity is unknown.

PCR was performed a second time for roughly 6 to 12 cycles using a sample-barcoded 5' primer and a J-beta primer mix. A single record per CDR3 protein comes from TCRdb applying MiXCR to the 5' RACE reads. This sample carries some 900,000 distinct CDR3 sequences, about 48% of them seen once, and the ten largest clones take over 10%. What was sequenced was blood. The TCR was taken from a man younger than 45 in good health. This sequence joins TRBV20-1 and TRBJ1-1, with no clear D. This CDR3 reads CSARQVNTEAFF. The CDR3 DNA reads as TGCAGTGCTAGACAGGTGAACACTGAAGCTTTCTTT.